This T cell receptor (beta chain) was obtained from a study of T cell responses to AZD1222 COVID-19 vaccine. The J segment lost 4 bases and the V segment lost 5 bases, leaving 7 bases of the junction unmatched. Germline V gene sequence: CDR1 MDHEN, CDR2 SYDVKM. The CDR3 extends over 15 amino acids. Note on this clone: The antigen is not known.

Assay used: immunoSEQ multiplex PCR; TCRdb lists only in-frame clones, some missing. The sample has around 99,000 clones; about nine tenths are singletons. Broader study findings: Two doses of AZD1222 preceded a rise in Spike-specific TCR breadth and depth. The number of AZD1222 recipients seropositive at baseline was only five or six. In all cases, repertoires were sampled only after the peak T cell response. Most donors were white British, females outnumbered males, and clonal diversity was possibly underestimated.

J is TRBJ2-7 and V is TRBV28, with 11 bases fitting TRBD2. The source of this sequence is an adult who received the AZD1222 COVID-19 vaccine. The specimen comprised peripheral blood, sampled 28 days after the second AZD1222 dose. The CDR3 sequence is CASSPGLADRYEQYF. The CDR3 region has the DNA TGTGCCAGCAGTCCGGGACTAGCGGATAGGTACGAGCAGTACTTC.